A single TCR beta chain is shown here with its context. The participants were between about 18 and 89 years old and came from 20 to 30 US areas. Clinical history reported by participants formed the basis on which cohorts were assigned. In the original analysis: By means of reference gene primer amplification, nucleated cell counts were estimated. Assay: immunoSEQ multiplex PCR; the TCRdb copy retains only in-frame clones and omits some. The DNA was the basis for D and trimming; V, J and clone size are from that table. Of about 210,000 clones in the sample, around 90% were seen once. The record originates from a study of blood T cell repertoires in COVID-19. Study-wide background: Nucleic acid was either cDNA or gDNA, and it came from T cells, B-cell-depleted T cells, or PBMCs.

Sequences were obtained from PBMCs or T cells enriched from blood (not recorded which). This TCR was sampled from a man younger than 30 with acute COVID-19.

CDR3 nucleotide sequence: TGCAGCGTGGATCTAGGACAGGGGGGTTCCTACGAGCAGTACTTC. Its protein product is CSVDLGQGGSYEQYF. V is TRBV29-1 and J is TRBJ2-7, with TRBD1 identical over 10 bases. Looked up from germline, CDR1 is SQVTM and CDR2 is ANQGSEA. The J segment lost 1 base and the V segment lost 6 bases, leaving 9 bases of the junction unmatched. The CDR3 spans 15 residues.